These T cell receptor beta chains were read from a single sample in a study of T cell clones after liver transplantation. The protocol was immunoSEQ multiplex PCR, while the TCRdb copy is restricted to in-frame clones and leaves out a portion. The sample includes around 20,000 clones, 75% to 90% seen only once; the top ten take around 13%. The source was CD8+ T cells from blood, collected before liver transplant. All receptors derive from a human donor who received a liver transplant. CDR3s include the opening cysteine and the closing phenylalanine or tryptophan.

TRBJ1-2,TRBV5-6,CASSLGTNGYTF
TRBJ1-5,TRBV4-3,CASSQGIGRDSNQPQHF
TRBJ1-5,TRBV28,CASSEGVNQPQHF
TRBJ2-3,TRBV27,CASRFGAGYTQYF
TRBJ2-4,TRBV19,CASSIVRDYENIQYF
TRBJ2-1,TRBV7-6,CASSWTQGSEQFF
TRBJ2-7,TRBV6-4,CASSDTYEQYF
TRBJ2-3,TRBV7-9,CASSSRRGRRGTDTQYF
TRBJ1-2,TRBV28,CASSPYRQGDSNYGYTF
TRBJ1-2,TRBV9,CASRGMGGPLNYGYTF
TRBJ2-1,TRBV7-9,CASSLLFGDSYNEQFF
TRBJ2-6,TRBV11-2,CASSLVGLAGISGANVLTF
TRBJ2-5,TRBV11-2,CASSRSGRAVGEETQYF
TRBJ2-2,TRBV6-5,CASSYGQLTGELFF
TRBJ2-2,TRBV9,CASSVDGGKTGELFF
TRBJ2-1,TRBV11-2,CASSLDVGYSYNEQFF
TRBJ1-2,TRBV28,CASSSNLLTGSRYGYTF
TRBJ2-3,TRBV7-9,CASSHSTTDTQYF
TRBJ2-7,TRBV7-9,CASSPGTSGRDYEQYF
TRBJ2-1,TRBV27,CASSSSSGGATSGTWSSYNEQFF
TRBJ1-5,TRBV7-2,CASSPTKAGNQPQHF
TRBJ1-1,TRBV13,CASSYRESF
TRBJ1-1,TRBV29-1,CSVWPGGLNTEAFF
TRBJ1-1,TRBV5-4,CASSGVTDTEAFF
TRBJ2-2,TRBV19,CASSITGELFF
TRBJ1-2,TRBV2,CASIQTEGNYGYTF
TRBJ2-1,TRBV28,CASSPQGIGDNEQFF
TRBJ2-1,TRBV6-5,CASSSEGAYNEQFF
TRBJ2-1,TRBV5-4,CASSFLRGQIYNEQFF
TRBJ2-7,TRBV28,CASRWGGIGYEQYF
TRBJ2-1,TRBV27,CASSQGLEQFF
TRBJ1-5,TRBV19,CASSITGSNQPQHF
TRBJ2-1,TRBV7-9,CASSFTGTSGTHEQFF
TRBJ2-1,TRBV9,CASRSGLGGAREQFF
TRBJ1-1,TRBV4-1,CASSQDPGAAFF
TRBJ2-5,TRBV7-9,CASSATGARETQYF
TRBJ2-1,TRBV28,CASSFGLSGQFF
TRBJ1-2,TRBV7-9,CASSSSGQNYGYTF
TRBJ2-2,TRBV28,CASSLRGPRTGELFF
TRBJ1-5,TRBV6-6,CASSPFDSNQPQHF
TRBJ2-7,TRBV6-6,CASNDRISYEQYF
TRBJ2-7,TRBV11-3,CASSFPWTAYEQYF
TRBJ2-5,TRBV28,CASRTGPYQETQYF